The 23 T cell receptor beta chains presented below share a single source sample, sequenced in a study of vaccination and CD4 T cells after COVID-19. Cultured CD4+ T cell DNA was sequenced using the Oncomine TCR Beta short-read assay. TCRdb re-called the PCR reads with MiXCR, one entry per CDR3 protein. The sample contains some 15,000 distinct CDR3 sequences, approximately 62% of which appear only once. These receptors' antigens are unknown. The sample's treatment: 10-day PBMC culture with coronavirus spike peptide pools or control peptides (ViraFEST assay). Sequencing was performed on CD4+ T cells from blood, cultured in vitro. These receptors were collected from a human donor who had recovered from COVID-19.

This clonotype was counted only a few times. The rearrangement joins TRBV15 to TRBJ1-2, with D perhaps TRBD1 (5 bases). CDR3 length: 16 residues. V shed 0 bases and J shed 6 bases, with 17 bases lying between them. Germline V gives CDR1 LNHNV, CDR2 YYDKDF (reference sequence). The CDR3 sequence: CATSRDRRAGIDGYTF. The CDR3 nucleotides are TGTGCCACCAGCAGAGATCGTAGGGCAGGGATAGATGGCTACACCTTC.

This clonotype has only a few counts. This chain links TRBV6-1 with TRBJ2-3, with D perhaps TRBD1 (6 bases). Between the trimmed V and J ends, which lost 5 bases and 2 bases, there was a span of 14 bases. Germline V gene sequence: CDR1 MNHNS, CDR2 SASEGT. The CDR3 contains 15 residues. The CDR3 loop is CASSTGTTFTDTQYF. The CDR3 bases are TGTGCCAGCAGTACCGGGACAACCTTCACAGATACGCAGTATTTT.

This chain uses TRBV10-1 with TRBJ2-2; 7 bases align to TRBD1. Germline V gene sequence: CDR1 WNHNN, CDR2 SYGVQD (reference sequence). V shed 8 bases and J 6 bases; nucleotides not matched to a gene: 15. CDR3 size: 16 residues. For the CDR3, the DNA is TGCGCCAGCCCTCTAACCATGACGACAGGGCCCGGGGAGCTGTTTTTT. It translates to CASPLTMTTGPGELFF.

The chain joins TRBV20-1 to TRBJ1-5; TRBD1 might be the D (6 bases). This CDR3 spans 16 amino acids. CDR1 and CDR2 (germline): DFQATT, SNEGSKA (reference sequence). Trimming took 0 bases from V and 1 from J, leaving 13 bases between them. The CDR3 region is CSARDTRGASNQPQHF. Written as DNA, the CDR3 is TGCAGTGCTAGAGATACAAGGGGGGCAAGCAATCAGCCCCAGCATTTT.

The V and J genes are TRBV27 and TRBJ2-3; maybe TRBD2 (6 bases). Looked up from germline, CDR1 is MNHEY and CDR2 is SMNVEV (reference sequence). The CDR3 runs 18 residues. With 3 bases removed from V and 6 bases from J, the gap between germline ends came to 25 bases. The CDR3 loop is CASSFLLYGTPSFDTQYF. Here the CDR3 DNA reads TGTGCCAGCAGTTTCCTCCTTTACGGGACTCCCTCATTCGATACGCAGTATTTT.

The chain recombines TRBV6-5 with TRBJ1-3, with D possibly TRBD1 on 6 matching bases. CDR1 and CDR2 from the germline V gene are MNHEY and SVGAGI. The CDR3 is 14 amino acids. V lost 4 bases and J lost 1, with 8 bases in between. The CDR3 loop reads CASSLTGSGNTIYF. The CDR3 nucleotides read TGTGCCAGCAGTTTAACAGGGTCTGGAAACACCATATATTTT.

CDR3 nucleotides: TGTGCCAGCAGCTTAGCCGGGGATGTCTATGGCTACACCTTC. Its protein is CASSLAGDVYGYTF. V is TRBV7-9 and J is TRBJ1-2; D is ambiguous. Germline-derived CDR1 and CDR2 are SEHNR and FQNEAQ (reference sequence). V was trimmed by 0 bases and J by 4 bases, leaving 9 bases between them. The CDR3 runs to 14 residues.

The rearrangement joins TRBV7-9 to TRBJ2-3; no reliable D call. This CDR3 region has 15 residues. From germline, CDR1 is SEHNR and CDR2 FQNEAQ (reference sequence). With 5 bases removed from V and 4 bases from J, the gap between germline ends came to 16 bases. CDR3 in DNA: TGTGCCAGCAGCCCCCGATTGGAACTTGCAGATACGCAGTATTTT. Translation gives CASSPRLELADTQYF.

The chain joins TRBV24-1 to TRBJ2-3; D is ambiguous. This CDR3 spans 13 amino acids. V lost 5 bases and J 4 bases, leaving 9 bases between the germline ends. The V gene's germline CDR1 is KGHDR and CDR2 SFDVKD. The CDR3 region is CATSGALADTQYF. The CDR3 DNA follows: TGTGCCACCAGTGGAGCGTTAGCAGATACGCAGTATTTT.

The V call is TRBV18, the J call TRBJ2-3, with 7 bases that match TRBD1. The CDR3 is 15 amino acids. CDR1 and CDR2 (germline): KGHSH, LQKENI. V lost 2 bases, J lost 4 bases, and 6 bases stayed unmatched. CDR3 sequence: CASSPMGQNSDTQYF. The CDR3 coding sequence is TGTGCCAGCTCACCAATGGGACAGAACTCAGATACGCAGTATTTT.

The chain couples TRBV19 to TRBJ2-7; 8 positions match TRBD2. This CDR3 comprises 16 residues. CDR1 is LNHDA and CDR2 is SQIVND in the germline V gene (reference sequence). Unmatched junction bases numbered 9, after V lost 5 bases and J lost 0 bases. The CDR3 is CASSARGGGGSYEQYF. The CDR3 region has the DNA TGTGCCAGTAGTGCCCGGGGGGGAGGAGGCTCCTACGAGCAGTACTTC.

The V gene is TRBV5-1, the J gene TRBJ2-5; a weak D match, TRBD2 (6 bases). CDR3 size: 14 residues. The ends were cut back, 0 bases at V and 5 bases at J, with 11 bases in the middle. Per the germline V gene, CDR1 is SGHRS and CDR2 is YFSETQ. CDR3 sequence: CASSLVPGVETQYF. DNA of the CDR3: TGCGCCAGCAGCTTGGTCCCGGGGGTGGAGACCCAGTACTTC.

The chain recombines TRBV19 with TRBJ1-2; a weak D match, TRBD1 (5 bases). Deletions cut 2 bases from V and 6 bases from J, with 16 bases between. Germline lookup yields CDR1 LNHDA and CDR2 SQIVND (reference sequence). CDR3 length: 15 amino acids. CDR3 DNA sequence: TGTGCCAGTAGTATACGTGAAGGGGAGGTGGATGGCTACACCTTC. Protein: CASSIREGEVDGYTF.

V usage is TRBV19 and J usage is TRBJ2-2, with D hard to call. Trimming stripped 7 bases from V and 1 base from J, with 4 bases between. The CDR3 length is 12 residues. Per germline, CDR1 LNHDA and CDR2 SQIVND (reference sequence). CDR3 region: CASTKNTGELFF. The CDR3 DNA is TGTGCCAGTACGAAGAACACCGGGGAGCTGTTTTTT.

The V gene is TRBV24-1, the J gene TRBJ1-1; a possible D gene is TRBD1 (5 bases). The CDR3 extends over 13 amino acids. Germline CDR1 KGHDR, CDR2 SFDVKD. Trimming stripped 5 bases from V and 5 bases from J, with 11 bases between. The CDR3 spells CATSGRVGTEAFF. CDR3 coding DNA: TGTGCCACCAGTGGCAGGGTGGGGACTGAAGCTTTCTTT.

The rearrangement joins TRBV20-1 to TRBJ2-1; no firm D call. CDR1 and CDR2 from the germline V gene are DFQATT and SNEGSKA (reference sequence). The CDR3 extends over 11 amino acids. V lost 8 bases to trimming and J lost 4 bases, with 9 bases between them. In nucleotides, the CDR3 is TGCAGTAGGGCCGGGTACAATGAGCAGTTCTTC. Amino acid sequence: CSRAGYNEQFF.

The chain carries TRBV9 and TRBJ1-2; D ambiguous. CDR1 is SGDLS, CDR2 YYNGEE, per germline. CDR3 length equals 13 residues. The V and J ends lost 0 bases and 2 bases respectively, with 5 bases between them. The CDR3 DNA sequence: TGTGCCAGCAGCGTAGACGGAAACTATGGCTACACCTTC. Encoded protein: CASSVDGNYGYTF.

The CDR3 region is CASSREDRTDTQYF. Written as DNA, the CDR3 is TGTGCCAGCAGCCGGGAGGATCGCACAGATACGCAGTATTTT. The chain joins TRBV28 to TRBJ2-3; 7 bases agree with TRBD2. Trimming cost V 6 bases and J 1 base; bases outside gene matches: 4. The germline V gene encodes CDR1 MDHEN and CDR2 SYDVKM. There are 14 residues in the CDR3.

This clonotype has a handful of counts. The V call is TRBV7-2, the J call TRBJ1-2, with no clear D. The CDR3 extends over 11 amino acids. The germline gives CDR1 SGHTA, CDR2 FQGNSA. V was pared by 5 bases and J by 4 bases, with 5 bases between. The CDR3 DNA is TGTGCCAGCAGCGCCTTCTATGGCTACACCTTC. This gives the protein CASSAFYGYTF.

V is TRBV20-1 and J is TRBJ2-2; no clear D gene. From germline, CDR1 is DFQATT and CDR2 SNEGSKA (reference sequence). CDR3 length: 15 amino acids. Deletions cut 2 bases from V and 2 bases from J, with 12 bases between. This CDR3 reads CSARRANPNTGELFF. CDR3 nucleotides: TGCAGTGCTAGAAGGGCTAACCCCAACACCGGGGAGCTGTTTTTT.

This clonotype has a handful of counts. V is TRBV9 and J is TRBJ1-1; D is perhaps TRBD1 (6 bases). Per the germline V gene, CDR1 is SGDLS and CDR2 is YYNGEE. This CDR3 has 14 amino acids. With 3 bases removed from V and 4 bases from J, the gap between germline ends came to 13 bases. This CDR3 is CASSASGTITEAFF. CDR3 nucleotide sequence: TGTGCCAGCAGCGCCTCCGGGACAATCACTGAAGCTTTCTTT.

J is TRBJ2-7 and V is TRBV6-1; the D is unclear. The CDR3 extends over 13 amino acids. Germline values: CDR1 MNHNS, CDR2 SASEGT. V gave up 8 bases and J gave up 1 base, with 12 bases separating them. The CDR3 DNA reads as TGTGCCAGCGACGCAGCCCGATCCTACGAGCAGTACTTC. It is translated as CASDAARSYEQYF.

The chain links TRBV11-3 to TRBJ2-5; TRBD2 agrees at 12 bases. The CDR3 has 20 amino acids. Germline CDR1 and CDR2: SGHNT and YENEEA. Losses at the gene ends were 0 bases for V and 3 bases for J; bases not matched to a gene: 14. The CDR3 sequence is CASSLDPRLAGAGGEETQYF. As DNA, the CDR3 is TGTGCCAGCAGCTTAGACCCCCGACTAGCGGGGGCAGGTGGTGAAGAGACCCAGTACTTC.